A selection of T cell receptor beta chains follows, all from one sample in a study of blood T cell repertoires in COVID-19. Only in-frame clones appear in the TCRdb table, and some are missing; sequencing was by immunoSEQ multiplex PCR. This sample yields about 280,000 clones, of which 87% are seen a single time; about 2.2% belongs to the top ten. Specimen: peripheral blood. The receptors were gathered from a woman in her forties or fifties who had recovered from COVID-19. Both conserved end residues are part of each CDR3. D genes are given only for firm matches.

CDR3 protein	CDR3 DNA	J gene	D gene	V gene
CASSDSLSGNRFF	TGTGCCAGCAGTGACTCCCTGAGCGGGAACCGGTTCTTC	TRBJ2-1	TRBD2	TRBV6-4
CASSLLAGSYEQYF	TGTGCCAGCAGTCTTTTAGCGGGTTCCTACGAGCAGTACTTC	TRBJ2-7	TRBD2	TRBV7-2
CATSRGQSETQYF	TGTGCCACCAGCAGGGGGCAGTCGGAGACCCAGTACTTC	TRBJ2-5	NA	TRBV15
CASSVALGTSEAFF	TGTGCCAGCAGCGTAGCACTAGGGACTTCTGAAGCTTTCTTT	TRBJ1-1	NA	TRBV9
CASSRNRVSAGNTIYF	TGTGCCAGCAGCCGGAACAGGGTATCAGCAGGAAACACCATATATTTT	TRBJ1-3	NA	TRBV14
CASSLGGTLGPDTQYF	TGTGCCAGCAGCTTGGGGGGGACTCTGGGGCCAGATACGCAGTATTTT	TRBJ2-3	NA	TRBV5-4
CASSSRKRERSYEQYF	TGTGCCAGCAGTTCGAGGAAGCGGGAGCGATCCTACGAGCAGTACTTC	TRBJ2-7	TRBD2	TRBV6-5
CASSLGGYNSPLHF	TGTGCCAGCAGCCTTGGAGGATATAATTCACCCCTCCACTTT	TRBJ1-6	NA	TRBV28
CAVKTSAQETQYF	TGTGCCGTAAAGACTAGCGCCCAAGAGACCCAGTACTTC	TRBJ2-5	TRBD2	TRBV6-5
CASSLRAGAKLFF	TGTGCCAGCAGCTTGAGGGCAGGGGCAAAACTGTTTTTT	TRBJ1-4	NA	TRBV5-6
CASSYTLNTEAFF	TGTGCCAGCAGTTACACATTGAACACTGAAGCTTTCTTT	TRBJ1-1	NA	TRBV6-5
CASSYSAQTYEQYF	TGTGCCAGCAGTTACTCCGCCCAGACCTACGAGCAGTACTTC	TRBJ2-7	NA	TRBV6-6
CASSDDRGGGREPPDTQYF	TGTGCCAGCAGCGATGACAGGGGCGGAGGGCGGGAGCCCCCAGATACGCAGTATTTT	TRBJ2-3	NA	TRBV7-9
CASSYSSRQGPNTIYF	TGTGCCAGCAGTTACTCCAGCCGACAGGGTCCAAACACCATATATTTT	TRBJ1-3	TRBD1	TRBV6-5
CASRPRSRGTEAFF	TGTGCCAGCAGGCCTAGGTCCCGGGGAACTGAAGCTTTCTTT	TRBJ1-1	NA	TRBV7-2